This passage covers 13 T cell receptor beta chains from one sample sequenced in a study of a mutant IDH1 vaccine in newly diagnosed glioma. Specified time point: baseline, week 1 (first vaccination visit). Indicated treatment: pre-vaccination baseline after standard-of-care therapy. Only in-frame clones appear in the TCRdb table, and some are missing; sequencing was by immunoSEQ multiplex PCR. The table records around 15,000 clones, 95% to 96% of them present only once. The sample in question was peripheral blood mononuclear cells (PBMCs), obtained from a glioma patient treated with radiotherapy, temozolomide or both. These TCRs come from a woman younger than 30 with glioma. Some clones in this sample may be carry-over from other donors' samples.

The V gene is TRBV14, the J gene TRBJ1-1; D is ambiguous. Between the trimmed V and J ends, which lost 3 bases and 2 bases, there was a span of 13 bases. The CDR3 runs to 15 residues. Germline V gives CDR1 SGHDN, CDR2 FVKESK. CDR3 residues: CASSHQRTANTEAFF. Here the CDR3 DNA reads TGTGCCAGCAGCCACCAACGTACGGCAAACACTGAAGCTTTCTTT.

The rearrangement links TRBV10-3 to TRBJ2-1; D ambiguous. The germline V gene has CDR1 ENHRY and CDR2 SYGVKD. The CDR3 is 16 amino acids. Trimming stripped 3 bases from V and 0 bases from J, with 12 bases between. The DNA of the CDR3 is TGTGCCATCAGTGAACCATCACAGCTCTCCTACAATGAGCAGTTCTTC. Translating it yields CAISEPSQLSYNEQFF.

This clone occurred once. The chain uses TRBV4-1 and TRBJ2-7, with D unclear. Trimming took 2 bases from V and 3 from J, leaving 8 bases between them. Germline V CDR1 and CDR2: MGHRA, YSYEKL. CDR3 length equals 13 residues. CDR3 sequence: CASSQTDLYEQYF. The CDR3 bases are TGCGCCAGCAGCCAAACCGACCTCTACGAGCAGTACTTC.

This chain links TRBV18 with TRBJ1-5; D is perhaps TRBD1 (5 bases). Germline V gene data show CDR1 as KGHSH and CDR2 as LQKENI. There are 14 residues in the CDR3. V was shortened by 4 bases and J by 5 bases, with 12 bases between the two germline ends. The CDR3 DNA is TGTGCCAGCTCACAAATGACAGCAGATCAGCCCCAGCATTTT. Translated: CASSQMTADQPQHF.

This clone has just one count. V gene TRBV28 combines with J gene TRBJ1-5; tentatively, D is TRBD1 (5 bases). Germline V gene sequence: CDR1 MDHEN, CDR2 SYDVKM. This CDR3 spans 17 amino acids. With 5 bases removed from V and 0 bases from J, the gap between germline ends came to 17 bases. CDR3 sequence (DNA): TGTGCCAGCAGTATCCCCGCCCGGGGGAATAGCAATCAGCCCCAGCATTTT. This gives the protein CASSIPARGNSNQPQHF.

The genes are TRBV2 and TRBJ1-1; D gene ambiguous. The CDR3 consists of 17 residues. CDR1 and CDR2 from the germline V gene are SNHLY and FYNNEI. The V and J ends lost 0 bases and 0 bases respectively, with 14 bases between them. The CDR3 reads CASSEAGLGAMNTEAFF. DNA for the CDR3: TGTGCCAGCAGTGAAGCGGGATTAGGCGCTATGAACACTGAAGCTTTCTTT.

V usage is TRBV5-1 and J usage is TRBJ1-1; a possible D gene is TRBD1 (5 bases). Germline V lookup: CDR1 SGHRS, CDR2 YFSETQ. Trimming took off 4 bases at V and 1 base at J, with 14 bases between the two ends. CDR3 length: 15 residues. Here the CDR3 reads CASSIGGVTNTEAFF. The CDR3 coding sequence is TGCGCCAGCAGCATCGGAGGGGTCACGAACACTGAAGCTTTCTTT.

This clone was seen just once. V is TRBV5-8 and J is TRBJ2-7, with 7 bases matching TRBD2. The V and J ends lost 2 bases and 4 bases, in that order; junction bases with no gene match: 9. The germline gives CDR1 SGHTS, CDR2 YDEGEE. This CDR3 contains 15 residues. The DNA of the CDR3 is TGTGCCAGCAGCTTTGATCCAGCGGGAATGTACGAGCAGTACTTC. Encoded protein: CASSFDPAGMYEQYF.

The chain uses TRBV27 and TRBJ2-7; D is uncertain. Trimming stripped 5 bases from V and 1 base from J, with 15 bases between. CDR3 length: 15 residues. Germline CDR1 reads MNHEY; CDR2 reads SMNVEV (reference sequence). The CDR3 nucleotides read TGTGCCAGCAGTGATCAGATGAACCCTTCCTACGAGCAGTACTTC. This translates into CASSDQMNPSYEQYF.

The chain couples TRBV2 to TRBJ2-6; D is ambiguous. This CDR3 is built from 14 residues. The V gene lost 3 bases and the J gene lost 0 bases, with 3 bases spanning the gap. Per germline, CDR1 SNHLY and CDR2 FYNNEI. For the CDR3, the DNA is TGTGCCAGCAGTGATTCCTCTGGGGCCAACGTCCTGACTTTC. Protein: CASSDSSGANVLTF. Combining the CDR3 with reference TRBV2 and TRBJ2-6 gives the whole variable domain EPEVTQTPSHQVTQMGQEVILRCVPISNHLYFYWYRQILGQKVEFLVSFYNNEISEKSEIFDDQFSVERPDGSNFTLKIRSTKLEDSAMYFCASSDSSGANVLTFGAGSRLTVL.

This chain connects TRBV10-3 to TRBJ1-5, with 9 nucleotides matching TRBD1. The CDR3 runs to 15 residues. Germline lookup yields CDR1 ENHRY and CDR2 SYGVKD. V lost 3 bases, J lost 7 bases, and 7 bases stayed unmatched. The CDR3: CAISDSTGGEQPQHF. CDR3 sequence (DNA): TGTGCCATCAGTGATTCCACAGGGGGCGAGCAGCCCCAGCATTTT.

This chain joins TRBV15 and TRBJ2-7; D is uncertain. Looked up from germline, CDR1 is LNHNV and CDR2 is YYDKDF (reference sequence). The CDR3 is 12 amino acids. V was trimmed by 0 bases and J by 4 bases, leaving 4 bases between them. CDR3 sequence (DNA): TGTGCCACCAGCAGAGACCAATACGAGCAGTACTTC. Translation: CATSRDQYEQYF.

The genes are TRBV12-5 and TRBJ2-2, with 10 bases matching TRBD2. Germline values: CDR1 LGHNT, CDR2 FRNRAP. The CDR3 extends over 17 amino acids. The ends lost 7 bases at V and 5 bases at J; junction bases unmatched: 13. DNA for the CDR3: TGTGCTAGTGCACTCACCGGGGCTAGCGGGGGAACCGGGGAGCTGTTTTTT. It yields the protein CASALTGASGGTGELFF. Full variable domain (missing parts from reference TRBV12-5 and TRBJ2-2): DARVTQTPRHKVTEMGQEVTMRCQPILGHNTVFWYRQTMMQGLELLAYFRNRAPLDDSGMPKDRFSAEMPDATLATLKIQPSEPRDSAVYFCASALTGASGGTGELFFGEGSRLTVL.